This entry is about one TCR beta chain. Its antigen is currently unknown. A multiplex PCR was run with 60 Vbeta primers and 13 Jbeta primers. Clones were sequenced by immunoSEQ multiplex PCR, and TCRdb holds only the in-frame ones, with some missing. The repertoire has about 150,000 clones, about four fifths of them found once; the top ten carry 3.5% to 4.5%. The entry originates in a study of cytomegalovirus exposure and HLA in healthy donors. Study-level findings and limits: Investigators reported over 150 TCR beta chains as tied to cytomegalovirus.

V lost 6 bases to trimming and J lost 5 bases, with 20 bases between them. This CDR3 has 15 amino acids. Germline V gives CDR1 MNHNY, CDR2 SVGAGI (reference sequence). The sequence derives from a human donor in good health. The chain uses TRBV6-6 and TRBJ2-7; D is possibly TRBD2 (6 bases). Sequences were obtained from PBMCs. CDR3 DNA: TGTGCCAGCAGCCCGCGGGGACGGGACGTCCACGAGCAGTACTTC. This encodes CASSPRGRDVHEQYF.